What follows are 6 T cell receptor beta chains derived from one specimen sequenced in a study of blood T cell repertoires in COVID-19. Using immunoSEQ multiplex PCR, the repertoire was profiled, and TCRdb retains in-frame clones only, with some absent. Among a few hundred thousand clones, 80% were seen once, and the ten largest hold less than 8%. Input material: PBMCs or T cells enriched from blood (not recorded which). These receptor sequences come from a woman in her thirties or forties with acute COVID-19.

CDR3: CASRARLTGTEAFF. The CDR3 DNA follows: TGTGCCAGCAGGGCCCGGCTGACGGGGACTGAAGCTTTCTTT. This chain uses TRBV28 with TRBJ1-1; D remains unclear. Trimming removed 6 bases at V and 5 bases at J, with 16 bases between. This CDR3 spans 14 amino acids. CDR1 is MDHEN and CDR2 is SYDVKM in the germline V gene.

The chain recombines TRBV7-8 with TRBJ1-1; the match to TRBD1 covers 10 bases. Unmatched junction bases numbered 10, after V lost 1 base and J lost 2 bases. The length of the CDR3 is 18 residues. Germline V gives CDR1 SGHVS, CDR2 FQNEAQ. The CDR3 bases are TGTGCCAGCAGCTTAGGAGGAGGGACAGGGGCCCGTAACACTGAAGCTTTCTTT. As protein: CASSLGGGTGARNTEAFF.

In the case of this clone: Mismatch with germline at one junction end may stem from a read error. The chain recombines TRBV4-3 with TRBJ1-3; 10 nucleotides agree with TRBD1. Germline V gene lookup returns CDR1 LGHNA and CDR2 YSLEER. CDR3 size: 13 residues. CDR3 amino acids: CASSHRQGADLNF. The CDR3 DNA reads as TGCGCCAGCAGCCATCGACAGGGGGCAGATTTAAATTTT.

This clone has a single count. V is TRBV5-4 and J is TRBJ2-5; TRBD1 matches 9 bases. In germline, CDR1 is SGHNT, CDR2 YYREEE (reference sequence). Losses at the gene ends were 0 bases for V and 4 bases for J; bases not matched to a gene: 4. The CDR3 is 15 amino acids. The CDR3 coding sequence is TGTGCCAGCAGCTTGGGATCGACAGGGGGAGAGACCCAGTACTTC. Translation gives CASSLGSTGGETQYF.

The chain joins TRBV28 to TRBJ2-7; TRBD1 matches at 9 bases. The CDR3 length is 14 residues. CDR1 is MDHEN and CDR2 is SYDVKM in the germline V gene. V lost 6 bases, J lost 1 base, and 4 bases stayed unmatched. CDR3 amino acids: CASRRTGDSYEQYF. The CDR3, as DNA: TGTGCCAGCAGAAGGACAGGGGATTCCTACGAGCAGTACTTC.

The CDR3 is CASSQLPGETQYF. The DNA of the CDR3 is TGTGCCAGCTCACAACTCCCGGGAGAGACCCAGTACTTC. The J gene is TRBJ2-5, the V gene TRBV18; D gene unclear. CDR3 size: 13 residues. Trimming removed 4 bases from V and 4 bases from J, with 10 bases in between. CDR1 and CDR2 (germline): KGHSH, LQKENI. The variable domain in full, completed from reference TRBV18 and TRBJ2-5, reads NAGVMQNPRHLVRRRGQEARLRCSPMKGHSHVYWYRQLPEEGLKFMVYLQKENIIDESGMPKERFSAEFPKEGPSILRIQQVVRGDSAAYFCASSQLPGETQYFGPGTRLLVL.